This TCR beta chain is drawn from a study of cytomegalovirus exposure and HLA in healthy donors. Clones were read by immunoSEQ multiplex PCR, and TCRdb kept only the in-frame ones, dropping some. Found here are roughly 350,000 clones, roughly 85% of them singletons; the top ten hold 0.65% to 0.85%. The CDR3 is 19 amino acids. The sample was PBMCs. This clonotype originated in a young woman in good health and CMV-seronegative. The genes are TRBV21-1 and TRBJ2-7; the D call of TRBD2 is as the table states it, not checked on the DNA. TRBV21-1 is given as a pseudogene. CDR3 sequence reads: CANSVPSSGRALGSYEQYF. The CDR3, as DNA: TGTGCCAACTCAGTCCCCTCTAGCGGGAGGGCCCTCGGCTCCTACGAGCAGTACTTC.